The clone carrying this T cell receptor beta chain was counted once. Antigen specificity is unknown. Only in-frame clones appear in the TCRdb table, and some are missing; sequencing was by immunoSEQ multiplex PCR. Of approximately 720,000 clones in the sample, approximately 75% were seen once. The sample originates from a study of shared clonotypes between healthy human individuals. Study-level results: Large sequencing depth failed to make sorted-subset sequencing complete, rarefaction showed.

V shed 3 bases and J shed 0 bases, with 11 bases lying between them. Germline values: CDR1 GTSNPN, CDR2 SVGIG (reference sequence). The CDR3 runs to 14 residues. This receptor was obtained from a woman aged 25 to 39 in good health. This sequence joins TRBV30 and TRBJ1-1; D is undetermined. Sequencing used memory CD4+ T cells sorted from blood. Subset meaning: CD45RA-negative fraction. Here the CDR3 DNA reads TGTGCCTGGAGGGGAGGCAGGATGAACACTGAAGCTTTCTTT. Its protein product is CAWRGGRMNTEAFF.